The next 18 T cell receptor beta chains were all read from a single sample in a study of T cells after yellow fever vaccination. Using its own MiXCR run on the 5' RACE reads, TCRdb lists one record per CDR3 protein. In the table there are over 110,000 distinct CDR3 sequences, approximately 7.7% of which are singletons. Source: CD4+ T cells sorted from PBMCs, taken 5 days after the yellow fever booster vaccination. The receptors stem from a man aged 25 to 45 who received the YFV17D yellow fever vaccine.

Ten or more counts support this clonotype. V usage is TRBV20-1 and J usage is TRBJ1-4, with a possible D match to TRBD1 (6 bases). With 6 bases removed from V and 4 bases from J, the gap between germline ends came to 15 bases. The CDR3 has 14 residues. The V gene's germline CDR1 is DFQATT and CDR2 SNEGSKA (reference sequence). The CDR3 DNA sequence: TGCAGTGCGAAGACCGGGACACGTAATGAAAAACTGTTTTTT. Encoded protein: CSAKTGTRNEKLFF.

This clonotype was counted at least ten times. J is TRBJ2-1 and V is TRBV20-1, with 8 bases lining up with TRBD2. This CDR3 has 14 residues. The V gene's germline CDR1 is DFQATT and CDR2 SNEGSKA (reference sequence). Trimming at V came to 6 bases and at J to 8 bases, leaving 12 bases not matched to a gene. CDR3 nucleotide sequence: TGCAGTGCCAATCCGGGAGGGCCGACGGATGAGCAGTTCTTC. It specifies CSANPGGPTDEQFF.

With respect to this clonotype: A much larger clone lies one base from this, so it may be a read error. The chain joins TRBV9 to TRBJ2-5, with 7 bases aligning to TRBD2. The CDR3 totals 13 residues. The germline V gene has CDR1 SGDLS and CDR2 YYNGEE. CDR3 sequence: CASSGGLHEIQYF. The CDR3 DNA reads as TGTGCCAGCAGCGGGGGACTACATGAGATCCAGTACTTC.

This clonotype has ten or more counts. The chain carries TRBV20-1 and TRBJ1-5; TRBD1 might be the D (5 bases). CDR1 is DFQATT and CDR2 is SNEGSKA in the germline V gene (reference sequence). Trimming removed 3 bases from V and 7 bases from J, with 16 bases in between. The CDR3 consists of 14 residues. The CDR3 loop reads CSARDGGLGQPQHF. The CDR3 DNA reads as TGCAGTGCTAGGGACGGGGGGTTGGGCCAGCCCCAGCATTTT.

The CDR3 loop reads CATTQTGGGGNTIYF. DNA for the CDR3: TGTGCCACCACCCAAACAGGGGGAGGTGGAAACACCATATATTTT. This rearrangement joins TRBV3-1 to TRBJ1-3; 8 bases map to TRBD1. The CDR3 covers 15 residues. Unmatched junction bases numbered 11, after V lost 10 bases and J lost 3 bases. The germline V gene encodes CDR1 LGHDT and CDR2 YNNKEL (reference sequence).

This clonotype was counted ten times or more. The rearrangement joins TRBV20-1 to TRBJ2-7; 12 positions match TRBD2. Germline values: CDR1 DFQATT, CDR2 SNEGSKA (reference sequence). The V gene end was trimmed by 0 bases and the J gene end by 4 bases; junction bases not matched to a gene: 4. CDR3 length: 15 amino acids. CDR3 DNA sequence: TGCAGTGCTAGAGAATATACTAGCGGGAGGTACGAGCAGTACTTC. Amino acids: CSAREYTSGRYEQYF.

This clonotype came up many times. The chain couples TRBV6-5 to TRBJ1-2; a weak D match, TRBD1 (5 bases). Trimming shortened V by 6 bases and J by 8 bases, and 13 bases separated the two germline ends. Germline V gene data show CDR1 as MNHEY and CDR2 as SVGAGI. There are 12 residues in the CDR3. For the CDR3, the DNA is TGTGCCAGCAGGACAGCTCCCTACGGCTACACCTTC. It yields the protein CASRTAPYGYTF.

This clonotype was observed many times. The chain joins TRBV14 to TRBJ2-7; D is unclear. Germline assignment: CDR1 SGHDN and CDR2 FVKESK. This CDR3 comprises 15 residues. V was trimmed by 4 bases and J by 3 bases, leaving 16 bases between them. The CDR3 loop reads CASSLSGQPDYEQYF. CDR3 nucleotides: TGTGCCAGCAGCCTATCCGGGCAACCGGACTACGAGCAGTACTTC.

This clonotype showed up many times. V is TRBV5-1 and J is TRBJ1-6; 8 bases map to TRBD1. This CDR3 has 16 amino acids. Germline assignment: CDR1 SGHRS and CDR2 YFSETQ. The trim removed 0 bases at V and 6 bases at J, leaving 5 bases unmatched. CDR3 sequence (DNA): TGCGCCAGCAGCTTGGAGCAGGGGGCTAGTAATTCACCCCTCCACTTT. Protein product: CASSLEQGASNSPLHF.

The chain employs TRBV5-4 and TRBJ2-7; D is unclear. CDR3 length: 13 amino acids. CDR1 and CDR2 (germline): SGHNT, YYREEE (reference sequence). V lost 0 bases and J lost 2, with 6 bases in between. This CDR3 is CASSLGPTYEQYF. In nucleotides, the CDR3 is TGTGCCAGCAGCTTGGGGCCAACCTACGAGCAGTACTTC.

At least ten counts were recorded for this clonotype. The rearrangement joins TRBV19 to TRBJ2-1, with D perhaps given as TRBD1 or TRBD2 (5 bases each). Germline loops: CDR1 LNHDA, CDR2 SQIVND (reference sequence). This CDR3 has 15 amino acids. V lost 7 bases, J lost 3 bases, and 16 bases lay in between. CDR3 sequence reads: CASTSQGVGYNEQFF. The CDR3 DNA reads TGTGCCAGTACCTCGCAGGGAGTGGGCTACAATGAGCAGTTCTTC.

This clonotype came up a few times. The chain couples TRBV19 to TRBJ1-5; a weak D match, TRBD1 (6 bases). This CDR3 has 12 residues. Trimming took 7 bases from V and 6 from J, leaving 10 bases between them. The V gene's germline CDR1 is LNHDA and CDR2 SQIVND (reference sequence). The CDR3 DNA sequence: TGTGCCAGTAACAGGGACCCTCAGCCCCAGCATTTT. Translated, it gives CASNRDPQPQHF. Based on the CDR3 plus reference TRBV19 and TRBJ1-5, the full variable domain is DGGITQSPKYLFRKEGQNVTLSCEQNLNHDAMYWYRQDPGQGLRLIYYSQIVNDFQKGDIAEGYSVSREKKESFPLTVTSAQKNPTAFYLCASNRDPQPQHFGDGTRLSIL.

This clonotype was seen repeatedly, ten times or more. V gene TRBV20-1 combines with J gene TRBJ2-7; 9 bases align to TRBD2. CDR1 and CDR2 from the germline V gene are DFQATT and SNEGSKA (reference sequence). The trim removed 2 bases at V and 0 bases at J, leaving 5 bases unmatched. There are 15 residues in the CDR3. The CDR3 sequence is CSARMASGASYEQYF. CDR3 coding DNA: TGCAGTGCTAGAATGGCTAGCGGGGCCTCCTACGAGCAGTACTTC.

This clonotype was seen repeatedly, ten times or more. The chain employs TRBV24-1 and TRBJ2-1; 9 bases align to TRBD2. Germline V CDR1 and CDR2: KGHDR, SFDVKD. CDR3 size: 15 residues. V was clipped by 10 bases and J by 0 bases; unmatched bases: 6. CDR3 loop: CATSEGLASYNEQFF. For the CDR3, the DNA is TGTGCCACGAGCGAGGGACTAGCCTCCTACAATGAGCAGTTCTTC.

In regard to this clonotype: This may be a read error, as it is one base from a much larger clone. V usage is TRBV12-5 and J usage is TRBJ2-1, with 11 bases aligning to TRBD2. The CDR3 spans 18 residues. Germline-derived CDR1 and CDR2 are LGHNT and FRNRAP. CDR3: CASRLVFSLAGVVNEQFF. The CDR3 DNA reads TGTGCTAGTCGTTTGGTATTCTCACTAGCGGGAGTGGTCAATGAGCAGTTCTTC.

This clonotype was recorded at least ten times. J is TRBJ2-5 and V is TRBV25-1; D perhaps matches TRBD2 (5 bases). The V end was cut by 3 bases, the J end by 5 bases, with 10 bases between. This CDR3 spans 13 amino acids. CDR1 and CDR2 from the germline V gene are MGHDK and SYGVNS. This chain's CDR3 is CASSDEGAETQYF. CDR3 in DNA: TGTGCCAGCAGTGATGAGGGCGCGGAGACCCAGTACTTC.

The chain employs TRBV5-6 and TRBJ2-1; D is undetermined. V was clipped by 4 bases and J by 6 bases, with 8 bases between them. This CDR3 contains 12 residues. Germline lookup yields CDR1 SGHDT and CDR2 YYEEEE. The CDR3 DNA sequence: TGTGCCAGCAGCATGAACGGCAATGAGCAGTTCTTC. Translation gives CASSMNGNEQFF.

In this sample, this clonotype turned up many times. The chain links TRBV5-1 to TRBJ2-3; D possibly uses TRBD1 or TRBD2 (5 bases each). Germline V lookup: CDR1 SGHRS, CDR2 YFSETQ. V lost 2 bases and J lost 2, with 6 bases in between. This CDR3 has 13 residues. CDR3 bases: TGCGCCAGCAGCTTAGGGACCACAGATACGCAGTATTTT. This sequence encodes CASSLGTTDTQYF.